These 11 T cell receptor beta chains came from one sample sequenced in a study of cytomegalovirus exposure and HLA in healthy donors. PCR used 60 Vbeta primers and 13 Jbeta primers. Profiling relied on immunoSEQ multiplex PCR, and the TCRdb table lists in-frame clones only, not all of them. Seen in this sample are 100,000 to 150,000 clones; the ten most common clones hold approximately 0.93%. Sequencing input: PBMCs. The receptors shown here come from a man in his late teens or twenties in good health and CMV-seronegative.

The CDR3, as DNA: TGTGCCAGCAGCCAAGTACCGCCTAGCGGGGTAGGAGCCAAAAACATTCAGTACTTC. Translated, it gives CASSQVPPSGVGAKNIQYF. This rearrangement joins TRBV4-2 to TRBJ2-4; 9 bases match TRBD2. Unmatched junction bases numbered 10, after V lost 1 base and J lost 0 bases. The CDR3 extends over 19 amino acids. Germline-derived CDR1 and CDR2 are LGHNA and YNFKEQ.

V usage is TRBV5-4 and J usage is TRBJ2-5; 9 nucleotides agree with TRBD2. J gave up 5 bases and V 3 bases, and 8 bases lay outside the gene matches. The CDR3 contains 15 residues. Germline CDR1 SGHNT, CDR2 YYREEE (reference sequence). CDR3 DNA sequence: TGTGCCAGCAGCTCAATAGCGGGAGAAAGTGAGACCCAGTACTTC. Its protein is CASSSIAGESETQYF.

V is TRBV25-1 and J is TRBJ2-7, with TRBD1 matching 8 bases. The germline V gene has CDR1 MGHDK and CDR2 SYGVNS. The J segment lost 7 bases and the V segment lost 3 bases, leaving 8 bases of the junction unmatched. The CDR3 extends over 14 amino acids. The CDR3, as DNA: TGTGCCAGCAGTGACGGACAGGGCAACAGGGAGCAGTACTTC. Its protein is CASSDGQGNREQYF.

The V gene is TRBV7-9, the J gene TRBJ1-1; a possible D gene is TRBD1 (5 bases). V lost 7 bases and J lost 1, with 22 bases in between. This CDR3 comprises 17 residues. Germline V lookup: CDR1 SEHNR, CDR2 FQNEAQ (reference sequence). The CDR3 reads CASILRVGGLRNTEAFF. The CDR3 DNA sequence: TGTGCCAGCATCTTGAGGGTCGGGGGGTTAAGGAACACTGAAGCTTTCTTT.

CDR3 DNA sequence: TGTGCCAGCAGTTACTCGTATGGGGAGGTAAACGAGCAGTACTTC. Amino acid sequence: CASSYSYGEVNEQYF. The chain joins TRBV6-5 to TRBJ2-7; tentative D call: TRBD2 (6 bases). V lost 0 bases to trimming and J lost 5 bases, with 14 bases between them. The CDR3 is made up of 15 amino acids. Germline CDR1 MNHEY, CDR2 SVGAGI.

The CDR3 DNA sequence: TGTGCCAGCAGCGCCTTTGGGGGGGGGCCGAAGGAGCAGTTCTTC. This codes for CASSAFGGGPKEQFF. V gene TRBV6-1 combines with J gene TRBJ2-1, with D possibly matching TRBD2 (7 bases). The CDR3 sequence is 15 residues long. Germline loops: CDR1 MNHNS, CDR2 SASEGT. V was clipped by 6 bases and J by 10 bases, with 22 bases between them.

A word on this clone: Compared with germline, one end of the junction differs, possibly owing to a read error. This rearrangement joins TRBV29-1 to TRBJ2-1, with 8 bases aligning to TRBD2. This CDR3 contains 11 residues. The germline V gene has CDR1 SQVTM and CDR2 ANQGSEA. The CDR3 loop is CCGAGEGEQFF. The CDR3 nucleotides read TGTTGCGGAGCGGGGGAGGGTGAGCAGTTCTTC.

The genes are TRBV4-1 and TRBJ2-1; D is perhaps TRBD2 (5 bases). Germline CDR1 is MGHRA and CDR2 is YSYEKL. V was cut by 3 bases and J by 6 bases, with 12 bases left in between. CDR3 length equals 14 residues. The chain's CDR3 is CASSQPTKTNEQFF. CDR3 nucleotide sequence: TGCGCCAGCAGCCAGCCGACTAAGACCAATGAGCAGTTCTTC.

CDR3 nucleotides: TGCGCCAGCAGCCTGAGAAATAATGAAAAACTGTTTTTT. It encodes CASSLRNNEKLFF. This sequence joins TRBV5-1 and TRBJ1-4; D remains unclear. V lost 4 bases, J lost 4 bases, and 8 bases lay in between. Germline CDR1 and CDR2: SGHRS and YFSETQ. The CDR3 contains 13 residues. The variable domain in full, with the rest retrieved from reference TRBV5-1 and TRBJ1-4, is KAGVTQTPRYLIKTRGQQVTLSCSPISGHRSVSWYQQTPGQGLQFLFEYFSETQRNKGNFPGRFSGRQFSNSRSEMNVSTLELGDSALYLCASSLRNNEKLFFGSGTQLSVL.

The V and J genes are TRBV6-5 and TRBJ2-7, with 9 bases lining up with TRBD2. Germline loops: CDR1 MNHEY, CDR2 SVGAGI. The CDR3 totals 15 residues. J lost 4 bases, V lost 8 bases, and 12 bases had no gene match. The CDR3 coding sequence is TGTGCCAGCCGCCTACTGGCGGGAGGGGCTTACGAGCAGTACTTC. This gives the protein CASRLLAGGAYEQYF.

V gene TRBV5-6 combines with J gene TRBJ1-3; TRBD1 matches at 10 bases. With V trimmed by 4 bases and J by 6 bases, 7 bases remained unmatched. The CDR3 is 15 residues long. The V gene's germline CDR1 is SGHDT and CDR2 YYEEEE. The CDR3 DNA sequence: TGTGCCAGCAGCGGGACCGGGACAGGGGTAAACACCATATATTTT. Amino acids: CASSGTGTGVNTIYF.